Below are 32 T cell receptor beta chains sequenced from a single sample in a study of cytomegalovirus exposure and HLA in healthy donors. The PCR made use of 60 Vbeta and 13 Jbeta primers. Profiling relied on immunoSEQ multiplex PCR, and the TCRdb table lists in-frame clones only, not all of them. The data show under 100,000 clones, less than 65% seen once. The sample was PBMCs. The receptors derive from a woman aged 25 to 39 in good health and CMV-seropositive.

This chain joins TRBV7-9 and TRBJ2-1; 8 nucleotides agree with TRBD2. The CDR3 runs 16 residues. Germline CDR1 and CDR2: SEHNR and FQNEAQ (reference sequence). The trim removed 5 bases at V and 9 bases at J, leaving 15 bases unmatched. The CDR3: CASSPSLGGASPEQFF. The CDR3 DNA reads TGTGCCAGCAGCCCCAGCCTCGGGGGGGCCTCGCCTGAGCAGTTCTTC.

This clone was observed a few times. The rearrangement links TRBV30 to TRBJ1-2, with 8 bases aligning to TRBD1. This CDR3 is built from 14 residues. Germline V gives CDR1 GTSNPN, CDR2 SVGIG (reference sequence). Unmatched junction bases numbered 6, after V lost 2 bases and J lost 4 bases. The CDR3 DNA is TGTGCCTGGAGTAGGCCCCAGGGGGCCTATGGCTACACCTTC. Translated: CAWSRPQGAYGYTF.

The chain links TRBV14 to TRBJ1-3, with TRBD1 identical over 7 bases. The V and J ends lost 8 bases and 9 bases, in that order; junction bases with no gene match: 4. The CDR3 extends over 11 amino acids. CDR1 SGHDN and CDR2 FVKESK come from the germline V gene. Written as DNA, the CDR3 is TGTGCCAGCGGAAACAGGGGCACCATATATTTT. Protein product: CASGNRGTIYF.

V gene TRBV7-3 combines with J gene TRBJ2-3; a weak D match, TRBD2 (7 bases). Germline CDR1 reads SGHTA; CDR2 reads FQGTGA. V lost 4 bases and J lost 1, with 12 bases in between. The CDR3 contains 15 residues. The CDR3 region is CASSSRGGGTDTQYF. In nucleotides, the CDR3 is TGTGCCAGCAGCTCCAGGGGAGGGGGCACAGATACGCAGTATTTT.

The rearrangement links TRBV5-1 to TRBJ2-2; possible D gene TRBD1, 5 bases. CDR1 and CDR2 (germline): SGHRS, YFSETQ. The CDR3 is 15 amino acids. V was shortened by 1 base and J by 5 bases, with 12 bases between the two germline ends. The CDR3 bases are TGCGCCAGCAGCTTGACACGGACATTGACCGGGGAGCTGTTTTTT. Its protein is CASSLTRTLTGELFF.

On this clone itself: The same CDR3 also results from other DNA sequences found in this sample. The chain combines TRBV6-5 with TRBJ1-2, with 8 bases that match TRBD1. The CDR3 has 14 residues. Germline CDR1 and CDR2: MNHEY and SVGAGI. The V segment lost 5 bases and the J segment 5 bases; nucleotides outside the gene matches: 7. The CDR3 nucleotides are TGTGCCAGCAGTGAAGGGACAGGACTATATGGCTACACCTTC. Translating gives CASSEGTGLYGYTF.

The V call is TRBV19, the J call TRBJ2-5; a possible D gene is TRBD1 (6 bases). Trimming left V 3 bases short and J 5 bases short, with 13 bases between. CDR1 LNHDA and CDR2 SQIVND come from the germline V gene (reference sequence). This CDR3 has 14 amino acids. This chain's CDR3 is CASSIMSGVETQYF. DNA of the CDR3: TGTGCCAGTAGTATCATGTCAGGGGTGGAGACCCAGTACTTC.

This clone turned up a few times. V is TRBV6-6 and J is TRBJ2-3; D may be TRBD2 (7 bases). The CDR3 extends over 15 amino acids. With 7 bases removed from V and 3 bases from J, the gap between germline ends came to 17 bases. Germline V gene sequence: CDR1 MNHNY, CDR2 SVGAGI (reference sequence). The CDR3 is CASTKEGGPTDTQYF. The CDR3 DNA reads TGTGCCAGCACCAAGGAGGGGGGGCCTACAGATACGCAGTATTTT.

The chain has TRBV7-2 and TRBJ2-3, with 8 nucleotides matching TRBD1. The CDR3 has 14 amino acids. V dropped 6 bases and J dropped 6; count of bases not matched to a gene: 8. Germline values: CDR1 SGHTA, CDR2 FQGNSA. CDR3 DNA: TGTGCCAGCAGTCGGGACAGGTCAGGGGATACGCAGTATTTT. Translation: CASSRDRSGDTQYF.

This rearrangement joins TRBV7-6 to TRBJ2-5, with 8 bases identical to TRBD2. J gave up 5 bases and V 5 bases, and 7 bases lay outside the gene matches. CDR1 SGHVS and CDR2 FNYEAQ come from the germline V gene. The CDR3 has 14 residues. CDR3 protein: CASSAGTSKETQYF. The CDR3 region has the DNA TGTGCCAGCAGCGCAGGGACTAGTAAGGAGACCCAGTACTTC.

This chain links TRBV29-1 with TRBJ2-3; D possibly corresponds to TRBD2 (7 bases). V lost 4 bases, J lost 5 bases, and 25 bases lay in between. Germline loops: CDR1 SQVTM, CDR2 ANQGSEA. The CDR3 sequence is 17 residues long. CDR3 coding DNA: TGCAGCGTTGTGGTTCCTTTCCCGCGGGGGCAGAAAGATACGCAGTATTTT. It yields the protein CSVVVPFPRGQKDTQYF.

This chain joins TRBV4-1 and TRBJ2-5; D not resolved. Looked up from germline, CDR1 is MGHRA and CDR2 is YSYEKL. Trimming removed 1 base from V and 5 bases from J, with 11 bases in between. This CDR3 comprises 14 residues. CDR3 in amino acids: CASSQGVIVETQYF. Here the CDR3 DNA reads TGCGCCAGCAGCCAAGGAGTTATAGTGGAGACCCAGTACTTC.

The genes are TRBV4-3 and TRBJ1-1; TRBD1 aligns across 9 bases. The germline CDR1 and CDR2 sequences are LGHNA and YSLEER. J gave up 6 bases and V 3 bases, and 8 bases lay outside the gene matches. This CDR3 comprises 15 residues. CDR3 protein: CASSHTGGADPEAFF. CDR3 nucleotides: TGCGCCAGCAGCCACACAGGGGGCGCGGATCCTGAAGCTTTCTTT.

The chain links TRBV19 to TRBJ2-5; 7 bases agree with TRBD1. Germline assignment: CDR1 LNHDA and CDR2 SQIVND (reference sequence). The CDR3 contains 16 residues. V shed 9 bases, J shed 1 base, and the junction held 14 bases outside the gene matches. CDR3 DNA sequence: TGTGCCAGCCAAATACGCGACGCAGGGGGCCAAGAGACCCAGTACTTC. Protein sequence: CASQIRDAGGQETQYF.

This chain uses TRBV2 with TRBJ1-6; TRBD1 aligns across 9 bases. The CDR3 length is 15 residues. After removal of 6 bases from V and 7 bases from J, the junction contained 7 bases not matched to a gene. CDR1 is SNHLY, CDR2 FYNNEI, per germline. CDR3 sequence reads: CASSLDGTGNSPLHF. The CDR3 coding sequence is TGTGCCAGCAGCTTGGACGGGACAGGGAATTCACCCCTCCACTTT.

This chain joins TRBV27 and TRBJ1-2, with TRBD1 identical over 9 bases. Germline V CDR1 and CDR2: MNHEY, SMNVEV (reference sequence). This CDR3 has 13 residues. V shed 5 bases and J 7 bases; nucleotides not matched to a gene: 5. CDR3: CASSVTGGCGYTF. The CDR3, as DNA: TGTGCCAGCAGTGTGACAGGGGGTTGTGGCTACACCTTC.

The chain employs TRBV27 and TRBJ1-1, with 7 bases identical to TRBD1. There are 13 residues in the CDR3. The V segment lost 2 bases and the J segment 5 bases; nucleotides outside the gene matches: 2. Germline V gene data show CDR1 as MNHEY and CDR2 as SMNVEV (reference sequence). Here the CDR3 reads CASSLTGDTEAFF. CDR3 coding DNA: TGTGCCAGCAGTTTAACAGGGGATACTGAAGCTTTCTTT.

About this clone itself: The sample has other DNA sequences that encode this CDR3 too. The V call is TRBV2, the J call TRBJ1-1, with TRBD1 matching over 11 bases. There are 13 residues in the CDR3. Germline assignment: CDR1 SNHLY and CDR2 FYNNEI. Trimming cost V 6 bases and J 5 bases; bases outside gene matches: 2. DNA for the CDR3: TGTGCCAGCAGGGGACAGGGGGGGACTGAAGCTTTCTTT. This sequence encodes CASRGQGGTEAFF.

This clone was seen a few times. Here the CDR3 DNA reads TGCGCCAGCAGCCACACTTCCGGGACAGGGGGGAGAACTGAAGCTTTCTTT. Translation gives CASSHTSGTGGRTEAFF. This chain joins TRBV4-1 and TRBJ1-1, with 11 bases that match TRBD1. This CDR3 comprises 17 residues. Germline CDR1 MGHRA, CDR2 YSYEKL. V was clipped by 3 bases and J by 5 bases; unmatched bases: 11.

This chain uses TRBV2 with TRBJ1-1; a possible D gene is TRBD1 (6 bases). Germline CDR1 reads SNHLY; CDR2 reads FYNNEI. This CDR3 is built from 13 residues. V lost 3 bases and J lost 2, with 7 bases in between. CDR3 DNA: TGTGCCAGCAGTGACAGGGGAAACACTGAAGCTTTCTTT. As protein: CASSDRGNTEAFF.

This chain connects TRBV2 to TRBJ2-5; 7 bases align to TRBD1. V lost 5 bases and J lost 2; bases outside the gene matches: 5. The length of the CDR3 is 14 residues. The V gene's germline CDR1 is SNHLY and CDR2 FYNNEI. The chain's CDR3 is CASSRTGVQETQYF. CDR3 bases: TGTGCCAGCAGTAGAACAGGGGTACAAGAGACCCAGTACTTC.

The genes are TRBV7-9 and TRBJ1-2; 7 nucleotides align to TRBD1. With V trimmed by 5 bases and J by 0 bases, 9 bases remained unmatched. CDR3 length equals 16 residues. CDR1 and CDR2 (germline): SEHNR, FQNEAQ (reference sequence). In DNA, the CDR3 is TGTGCCAGCAGCCCGCCCAGGACAGGAGCTAACTATGGCTACACCTTC. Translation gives CASSPPRTGANYGYTF.

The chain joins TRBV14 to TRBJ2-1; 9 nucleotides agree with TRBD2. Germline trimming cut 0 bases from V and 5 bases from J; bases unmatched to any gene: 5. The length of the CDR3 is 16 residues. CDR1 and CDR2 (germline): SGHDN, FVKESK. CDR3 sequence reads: CASSQDGRGGHNEQFF. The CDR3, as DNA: TGTGCCAGCAGCCAAGATGGGCGGGGGGGCCACAATGAGCAGTTCTTC.

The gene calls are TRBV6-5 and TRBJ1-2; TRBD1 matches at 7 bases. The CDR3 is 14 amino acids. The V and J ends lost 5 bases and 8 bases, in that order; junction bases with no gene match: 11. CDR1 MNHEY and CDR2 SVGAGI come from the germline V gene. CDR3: CASSEESGGWGYTF. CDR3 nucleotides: TGTGCCAGCAGTGAAGAGTCAGGGGGTTGGGGCTACACCTTC.

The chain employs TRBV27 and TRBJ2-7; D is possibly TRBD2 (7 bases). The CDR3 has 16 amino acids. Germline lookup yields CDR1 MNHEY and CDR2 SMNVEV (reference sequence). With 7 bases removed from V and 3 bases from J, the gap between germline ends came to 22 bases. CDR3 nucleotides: TGTGCCAGCAACCAAACGCGGGGGCCTCACTGCTACGAGCAGTACTTC. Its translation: CASNQTRGPHCYEQYF.

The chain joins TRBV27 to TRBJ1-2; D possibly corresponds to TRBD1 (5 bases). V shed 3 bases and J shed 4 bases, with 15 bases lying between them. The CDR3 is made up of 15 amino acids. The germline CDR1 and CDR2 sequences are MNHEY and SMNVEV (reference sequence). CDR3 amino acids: CASSFSGPSGYGYTF. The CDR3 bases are TGTGCCAGCAGTTTTTCGGGACCTAGCGGCTATGGCTACACCTTC.

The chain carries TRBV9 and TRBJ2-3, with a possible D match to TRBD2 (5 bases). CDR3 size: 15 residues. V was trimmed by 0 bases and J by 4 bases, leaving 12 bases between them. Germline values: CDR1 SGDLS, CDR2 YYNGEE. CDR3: CASSVEGSQADTQYF. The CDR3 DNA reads TGTGCCAGCAGCGTAGAAGGGAGTCAAGCAGATACGCAGTATTTT.

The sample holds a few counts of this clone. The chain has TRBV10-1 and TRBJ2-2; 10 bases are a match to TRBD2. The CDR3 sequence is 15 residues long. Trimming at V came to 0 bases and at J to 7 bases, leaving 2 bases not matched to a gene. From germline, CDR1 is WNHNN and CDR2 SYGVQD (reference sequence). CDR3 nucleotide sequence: TGCGCCAGCAGTGAGTCGACTAGCGGGCGCGGGGAGCTGTTTTTT. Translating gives CASSESTSGRGELFF.

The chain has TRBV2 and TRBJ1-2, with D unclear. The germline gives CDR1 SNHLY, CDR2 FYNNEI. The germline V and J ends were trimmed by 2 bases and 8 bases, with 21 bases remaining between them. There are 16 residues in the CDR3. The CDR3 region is CASSEWRSGSKTGYTF. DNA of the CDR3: TGTGCCAGCAGTGAATGGCGATCCGGGTCTAAAACGGGCTACACCTTC.

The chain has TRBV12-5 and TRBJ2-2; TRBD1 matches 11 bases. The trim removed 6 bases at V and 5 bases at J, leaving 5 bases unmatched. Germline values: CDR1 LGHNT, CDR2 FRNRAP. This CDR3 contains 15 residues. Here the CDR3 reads CASGPGTGGTGELFF. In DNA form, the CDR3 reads TGTGCTAGTGGCCCCGGGACAGGGGGGACCGGGGAGCTGTTTTTT.

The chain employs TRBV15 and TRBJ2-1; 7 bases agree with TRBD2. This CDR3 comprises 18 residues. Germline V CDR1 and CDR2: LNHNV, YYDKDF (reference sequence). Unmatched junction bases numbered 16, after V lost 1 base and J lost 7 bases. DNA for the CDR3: TGTGCCACCAGCAGAGGAGGCTTTACCAGCGGGGTCCAAAATGAGCAGTTCTTC. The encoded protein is CATSRGGFTSGVQNEQFF.

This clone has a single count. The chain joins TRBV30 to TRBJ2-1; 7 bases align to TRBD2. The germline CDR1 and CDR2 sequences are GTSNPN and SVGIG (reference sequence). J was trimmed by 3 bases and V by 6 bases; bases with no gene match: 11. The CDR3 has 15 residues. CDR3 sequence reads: CACLLSGLIYNEQFF. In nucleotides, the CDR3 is TGTGCCTGCCTTCTTAGCGGGCTTATCTACAATGAGCAGTTCTTC.